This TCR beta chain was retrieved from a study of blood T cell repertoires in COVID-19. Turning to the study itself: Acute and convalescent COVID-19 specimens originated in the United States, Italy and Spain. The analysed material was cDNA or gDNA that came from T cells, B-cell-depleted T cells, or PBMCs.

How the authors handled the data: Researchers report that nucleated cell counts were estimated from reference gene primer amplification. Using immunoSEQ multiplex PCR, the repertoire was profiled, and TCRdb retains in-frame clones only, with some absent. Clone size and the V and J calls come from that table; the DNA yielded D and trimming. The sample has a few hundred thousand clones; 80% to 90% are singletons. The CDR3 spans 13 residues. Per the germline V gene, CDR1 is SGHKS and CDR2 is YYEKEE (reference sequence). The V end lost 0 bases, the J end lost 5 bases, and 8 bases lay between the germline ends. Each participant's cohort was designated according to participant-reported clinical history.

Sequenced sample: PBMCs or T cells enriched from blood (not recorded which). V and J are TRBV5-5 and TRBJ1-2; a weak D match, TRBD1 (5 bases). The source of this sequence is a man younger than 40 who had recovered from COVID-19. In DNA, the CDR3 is TGTGCCAGCAGCTTGGAACAGGAGTATGGCTACACCTTC. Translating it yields CASSLEQEYGYTF.